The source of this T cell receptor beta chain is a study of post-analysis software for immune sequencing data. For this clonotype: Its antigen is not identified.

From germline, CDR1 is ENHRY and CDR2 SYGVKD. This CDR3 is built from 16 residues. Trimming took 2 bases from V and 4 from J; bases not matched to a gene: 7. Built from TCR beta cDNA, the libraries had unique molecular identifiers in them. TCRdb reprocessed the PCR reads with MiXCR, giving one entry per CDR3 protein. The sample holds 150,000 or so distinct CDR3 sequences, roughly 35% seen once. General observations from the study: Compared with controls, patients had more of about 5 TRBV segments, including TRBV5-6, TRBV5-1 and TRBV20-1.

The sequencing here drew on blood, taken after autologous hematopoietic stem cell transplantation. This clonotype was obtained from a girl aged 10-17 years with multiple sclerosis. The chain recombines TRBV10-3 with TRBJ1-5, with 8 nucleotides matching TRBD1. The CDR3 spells CAISEGQGALNQPQHF. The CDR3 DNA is TGTGCCATCAGTGAGGGGCAGGGGGCATTGAATCAGCCCCAGCATTTT.